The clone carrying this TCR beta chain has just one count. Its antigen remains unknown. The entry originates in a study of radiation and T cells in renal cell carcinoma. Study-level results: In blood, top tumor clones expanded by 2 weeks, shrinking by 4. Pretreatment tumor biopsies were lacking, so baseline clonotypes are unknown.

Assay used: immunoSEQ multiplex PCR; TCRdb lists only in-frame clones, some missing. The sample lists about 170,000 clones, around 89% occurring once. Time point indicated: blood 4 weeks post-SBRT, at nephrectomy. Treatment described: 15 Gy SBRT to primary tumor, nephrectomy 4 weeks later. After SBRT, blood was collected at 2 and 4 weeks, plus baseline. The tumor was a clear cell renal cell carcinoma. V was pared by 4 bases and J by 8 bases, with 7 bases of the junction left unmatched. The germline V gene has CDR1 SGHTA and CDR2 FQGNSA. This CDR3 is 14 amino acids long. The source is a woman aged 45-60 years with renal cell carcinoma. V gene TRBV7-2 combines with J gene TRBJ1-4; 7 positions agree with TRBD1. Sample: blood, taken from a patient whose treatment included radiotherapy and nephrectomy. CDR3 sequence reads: CASSSRQGGEKLFF. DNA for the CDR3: TGTGCCAGCAGCTCCCGACAGGGAGGGGAAAAACTGTTTTTT.